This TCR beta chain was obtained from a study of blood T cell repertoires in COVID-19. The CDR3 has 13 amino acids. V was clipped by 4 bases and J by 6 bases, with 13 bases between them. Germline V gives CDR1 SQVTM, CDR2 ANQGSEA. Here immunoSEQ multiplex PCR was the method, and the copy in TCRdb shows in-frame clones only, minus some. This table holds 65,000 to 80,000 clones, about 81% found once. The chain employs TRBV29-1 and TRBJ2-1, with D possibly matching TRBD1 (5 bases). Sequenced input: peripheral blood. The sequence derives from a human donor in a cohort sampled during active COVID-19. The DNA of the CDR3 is TGCAGCGTTGGCTGGGCAGGGCCCAATGAGCAGTTCTTC. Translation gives CSVGWAGPNEQFF.